Listed below are T cell receptor beta chains from one sample, sequenced in a study of blood T cell repertoires in COVID-19. The method was immunoSEQ multiplex PCR; TCRdb's version includes in-frame clones alone and lacks a portion of them. This table holds 70,000 to 95,000 clones, about 80% found once. Sequencing input: peripheral blood. The receptor source for this set is a human donor in a cohort sampled during active COVID-19. CDR3s include the opening cysteine and the closing phenylalanine or tryptophan. D genes are given only for firm matches. Some rows mark clone size as missing; the rest say once, few, many or name a class of expanded clone.

>TRBD1|TRBV5-1|TRBJ1-4|.
CASRGQVPPANEKLFF
TGCGCCAGCAGAGGACAGGTTCCTCCAGCTAATGAAAAACTGTTTTTT
>.|TRBV2|TRBJ2-5|.
CASSTRGETQYF
TGTGCCAGCAGCACAAGGGGAGAGACCCAGTACTTC
>.|TRBV27|TRBJ1-2|.
CASSFSVLRGYTF
TGTGCCAGCAGTTTTTCGGTTCTGCGGGGCTACACCTTC
>TRBD1|TRBV28|TRBJ1-3|.
CASSGGDRGPGNTIYF
TGTGCCAGCAGTGGGGGGGACAGGGGGCCTGGAAACACCATATATTTT
>TRBD1|TRBV14|TRBJ2-5|.
CASSQPRGQETQYF
TGTGCCAGCAGCCAACCCAGGGGGCAAGAGACCCAGTACTTC
>.|TRBV28|TRBJ2-7|.
CASSRLGSEQYF
TGTGCCAGCAGCCGACTAGGATCCGAGCAGTACTTC
>TRBD2|TRBV14|TRBJ2-1|.
CASSQAELWEGRHEQFF
TGTGCCAGCAGCCAAGCGGAGTTGTGGGAGGGCCGACATGAGCAGTTCTTC
>TRBD2|TRBV15|TRBJ2-3|few
CATSRPKGLAGGWSTDTQYF
TGTGCCACCAGCAGACCTAAGGGACTAGCGGGGGGGTGGAGCACAGATACGCAGTATTTT
>TRBD1|TRBV5-1|TRBJ1-5|.
CASSRTGEGGQPQHF
TGCGCCAGCAGTCGAACAGGGGAAGGGGGCCAGCCCCAGCATTTT
>TRBD1|TRBV19|TRBJ2-5|.
CASSIKGATQYF
TGTGCCAGTAGTATTAAGGGGGCGACCCAGTACTTC
>.|TRBV29-1|TRBJ1-2|.
CSVARSPLEGYTF
TGCAGCGTTGCCAGATCCCCCCTGGAGGGCTACACCTTC
>.|TRBV2|TRBJ2-3|.
CASSEQGMGTDTQYF
TGTGCCAGCAGTGAACAGGGGATGGGAACAGATACGCAGTATTTT
>TRBD1|TRBV5-1|TRBJ2-7|.
CASSVGTGLTNYEQYF
TGCGCCAGCAGCGTGGGGACAGGACTTACCAACTACGAGCAGTACTTC
>.|TRBV28|TRBJ2-7|.
CASSLFRYEQYF
TGTGCCAGCAGTTTATTCAGGTACGAGCAGTACTTC
>TRBD1|TRBV3-1/TRBV3-2|TRBJ2-3|.
CASSLRDRGIADTQYF
TGTGCCAGCAGCCTGAGGGACAGGGGGATTGCAGATACGCAGTATTTT
>TRBD2|TRBV7-3|TRBJ2-5|.
CASSLGGAGETQYF
TGTGCCAGCAGCCTCGGGGGGGCTGGTGAGACCCAGTACTTC
>TRBD1|TRBV6-1|TRBJ1-2|.
CASSEEGQGNYGYTF
TGTGCCAGCAGTGAAGAGGGACAGGGCAACTATGGCTACACCTTC
>.|TRBV28|TRBJ1-1|.
CASSLVAENTEAFF
TGTGCCAGCAGTTTAGTGGCTGAGAACACTGAAGCTTTCTTT
>TRBD1|TRBV5-1|TRBJ2-3|.
CASSSLDGQGPTDTQYF
TGCGCCAGCAGCTCCCTAGACGGACAGGGACCGACAGATACGCAGTATTTT
>.|TRBV12-3/TRBV12-4|TRBJ2-7|.
CASSLTDAYEQYF
TGTGCCAGCAGTTTAACAGACGCCTACGAGCAGTACTTC
>TRBD2|TRBV9|TRBJ2-2|.
CASSAATSGMNTGELFF
TGTGCCAGCAGCGCGGCTACTAGCGGGATGAACACCGGGGAGCTGTTTTTT
>TRBD2|TRBV6-6|TRBJ2-1|.
CASSSTSGANNEQFF
TGTGCCAGCAGCTCTACTAGCGGAGCGAACAATGAGCAGTTCTTC
>TRBD1|TRBV29-1|TRBJ1-2|.
CSVRPQGGGYTF
TGCAGCGTCCGACCCCAGGGGGGTGGCTACACCTTC